This note documents a single TCR beta chain sequence. Every contributor of samples was a Caucasian grown-up residing in Nashville, Tennessee. This specimen comes from a study of shared clonotypes between healthy human individuals. Sequencing was performed with immunoSEQ multiplex PCR; in TCRdb, only in-frame clones are kept and a portion is missing. The sample includes about 2.4 million clones, 80% to 95% of them seen just once. The CDR3 extends over 14 amino acids. V lost 4 bases, J lost 2 bases, and 10 bases lay in between. CDR1 and CDR2 from the germline V gene are SGHRS and YFSETQ. This clonotype originated in a man younger than 35 in good health. Some clones in this sample may be carry-over from other donors' samples. The sample taken for sequencing was naive CD4+ T cells from PBMCs. As to subset: CD45RA+ positively selected. The chain has TRBV5-1 and TRBJ1-5, with D unclear. In DNA, the CDR3 is TGCGCCAGCAGCATAGAAGGAGGCAATCAGCCCCAGCATTTT. Its protein is CASSIEGGNQPQHF.